Below are 25 T cell receptor beta chains sequenced from a single sample in a study of Ad26.COV2.S vaccination and SARS-CoV-2 variants. Treatment denoted: roughly 19 received Ad26.COV2.S at low or high dose, single or two shots; about 5 received placebo; per-sample allocation not given. It was on day 63 after the first vaccine or placebo injection that samples were taken. TCRdb's table, derived via immunoSEQ multiplex PCR, lists solely in-frame clones and lacks some. Among around 300,000 clones, 86% were seen once, and the ten largest hold 9.5% to 12%. Source: peripheral blood, taken in a trial of Ad26.COV2.S vaccine versus placebo. The receptors here all came from a person aged 18-65 years who received the Ad26.COV2.S COVID-19 vaccine or a placebo.

The chain uses TRBV28 and TRBJ1-2; D gene uncertain. The CDR3 sequence is 15 residues long. Germline CDR1 MDHEN, CDR2 SYDVKM. With 1 base removed from V and 6 bases from J, the gap between germline ends came to 15 bases. The CDR3 sequence is CASSLSSPARDGYTF. CDR3 in DNA: TGTGCCAGCAGTTTATCAAGCCCAGCCCGTGATGGCTACACCTTC.

This clone was counted once. The rearrangement uses TRBV5-1 and TRBJ2-2; 13 positions match TRBD2. V trimming: 2 bases; J trimming: 6 bases; junction bases outside the gene matches: 4. The CDR3 contains 16 residues. The germline gives CDR1 SGHRS, CDR2 YFSETQ. The CDR3 DNA sequence: TGCGCCAGCAGCTTACCGGGACTAGCGGGATCCGGGGAGCTGTTTTTT. Amino acid sequence: CASSLPGLAGSGELFF.

This clone was observed at least ten times. The chain employs TRBV24-1 and TRBJ1-2; D remains unclear. This CDR3 comprises 13 residues. Germline V gene data show CDR1 as KGHDR and CDR2 as SFDVKD. The V gene lost 1 base and the J gene lost 2 bases, with 4 bases spanning the gap. The CDR3 sequence is CATSDFRNYGYTF. The CDR3 nucleotides are TGTGCCACCAGTGATTTCCGCAACTATGGCTACACCTTC.

For this clone: The junction differs from germline at one of its ends, possibly a read error. In DNA, the CDR3 is TGTGCCAGCAGCCTAACACTAGAGCCCCCTCTCTTC. It codes for CASSLTLEPPLF. The chain has TRBV5-4 and TRBJ2-1; tentative D call: TRBD2 (5 bases). This CDR3 contains 12 residues. The V gene's germline CDR1 is SGHNT and CDR2 YYREEE (reference sequence).

The chain couples TRBV2 to TRBJ2-1; D remains unclear. CDR1 is SNHLY, CDR2 FYNNEI, per germline. The V end lost 3 bases, the J end lost 0 bases, and 6 bases lay between the germline ends. This CDR3 contains 14 residues. This CDR3 is CASSDSGSYNEQFF. DNA of the CDR3: TGTGCCAGCAGTGACTCGGGCTCCTACAATGAGCAGTTCTTC.

J is TRBJ2-3 and V is TRBV19; TRBD1 matches at 10 bases. With 3 bases clipped from V and 0 bases from J, the junction kept 0 bases outside the gene matches. The germline V gene encodes CDR1 LNHDA and CDR2 SQIVND (reference sequence). CDR3 length: 15 amino acids. Here the CDR3 DNA reads TGTGCCAGTAGTATGGACAGGGGGAGCACAGATACGCAGTATTTT. Protein product: CASSMDRGSTDTQYF.

The rearrangement links TRBV7-9 to TRBJ1-2; possibly TRBD1 for D (6 bases). The length of the CDR3 is 15 residues. The V gene lost 5 bases and the J gene lost 8 bases, with 21 bases spanning the gap. Germline values: CDR1 SEHNR, CDR2 FQNEAQ (reference sequence). DNA of the CDR3: TGTGCCAGCAGCCGATACGGACCGGGGGCGGGCGGCTACACCTTC. Amino acids: CASSRYGPGAGGYTF.

This clone was seen once. This sequence joins TRBV7-2 and TRBJ2-7, with TRBD2 identical over 7 bases. V gave up 7 bases and J gave up 2 bases; unmatched junction bases: 8. CDR1 is SGHTA, CDR2 FQGNSA, per germline. This CDR3 spans 14 amino acids. This CDR3 is CASNYLGGAYEQYF. Written as DNA, the CDR3 is TGTGCCAGCAACTACTTGGGGGGGGCCTACGAGCAGTACTTC.

The chain couples TRBV5-1 to TRBJ2-5; D tentatively reads TRBD1 or TRBD2 (5 bases each). V was pared by 4 bases and J by 3 bases, with 16 bases between. Germline CDR1 reads SGHRS; CDR2 reads YFSETQ. CDR3 length equals 15 residues. The CDR3 loop is CASSLTGTDKETQYF. As DNA, the CDR3 is TGCGCCAGCAGCCTAACCGGGACGGATAAAGAGACCCAGTACTTC.

The genes are TRBV7-9 and TRBJ2-7; TRBD2 agrees at 8 bases. The V gene end was trimmed by 1 base and the J gene end by 0 bases; junction bases not matched to a gene: 2. Germline V CDR1 and CDR2: SEHNR, FQNEAQ (reference sequence). CDR3 length: 15 amino acids. DNA for the CDR3: TGTGCCAGCAGCTTAGGGCTAGCGGGCTCCTACGAGCAGTACTTC. Residues: CASSLGLAGSYEQYF.

The rearrangement links TRBV28 to TRBJ1-2; D unresolved. This CDR3 spans 12 amino acids. Germline V lookup: CDR1 MDHEN, CDR2 SYDVKM. V was trimmed by 2 bases and J by 8 bases, leaving 9 bases between them. CDR3 in DNA: TGTGCCAGCAGTTTAGTGGGAGGCGGCTACACCTTC. This codes for CASSLVGGGYTF.

The V and J genes are TRBV7-2 and TRBJ2-4; D is ambiguous. The ends were cut back, 1 base at V and 9 bases at J, with 10 bases in the middle. CDR3 length equals 13 residues. Germline V gives CDR1 SGHTA, CDR2 FQGNSA. The DNA for the CDR3 is TGTGCCAGCAGCTTAGTACTTCTGGGCATTCAGTACTTC. This translates into CASSLVLLGIQYF.

DNA for the CDR3: TGTGCCAGCTCACAGACAGAGAACTATGGCTACACCTTC. This sequence encodes CASSQTENYGYTF. The chain recombines TRBV18 with TRBJ1-2, with a tentative D call TRBD1 (5 bases). The CDR3 loop spans 13 amino acids. CDR1 and CDR2 (germline): KGHSH, LQKENI. Deletions cut 4 bases from V and 2 bases from J, with 8 bases between.

J is TRBJ2-4 and V is TRBV11-2; TRBD1 agrees at 8 bases. The ends lost 8 bases at V and 7 bases at J; junction bases unmatched: 7. Germline V gene sequence: CDR1 SGHAT, CDR2 FQNNGV. The CDR3 extends over 13 amino acids. In DNA, the CDR3 is TGTGCCAGCGAGGACAGGGTGGGGAACATTCAGTACTTC. Its translation is CASEDRVGNIQYF.

The chain carries TRBV6-4 and TRBJ2-5; 8 positions match TRBD1. The CDR3 is made up of 14 amino acids. Germline V gene lookup returns CDR1 MRHNA and CDR2 SNTAGT. Germline trimming cut 0 bases from V and 9 bases from J; bases unmatched to any gene: 6. The CDR3 sequence: CASSDSAGGWAQYF. The CDR3 nucleotides read TGTGCCAGCAGTGACTCGGCAGGGGGCTGGGCCCAGTACTTC.

V and J are TRBV13 and TRBJ2-7, with 7 bases fitting TRBD1. This CDR3 contains 16 residues. Trimming cost V 0 bases and J 4 bases; bases outside gene matches: 9. The germline CDR1 and CDR2 sequences are PRHDT and FYEKMQ (reference sequence). The CDR3 spells CASSLGRDRHRYEQYF. The CDR3 DNA is TGTGCCAGCAGCTTAGGCCGGGACAGACATAGGTACGAGCAGTACTTC.

The rearrangement links TRBV4-2 to TRBJ2-1; possibly TRBD1 or TRBD2 for D (5 bases each). The CDR3 consists of 15 residues. Germline assignment: CDR1 LGHNA and CDR2 YNFKEQ. The V end lost 0 bases, the J end lost 9 bases, and 15 bases lay between the germline ends. CDR3 residues: CASSQDRGVGSEQFF. CDR3 coding DNA: TGTGCCAGCAGCCAAGATAGAGGGGTGGGGAGTGAGCAGTTCTTC.

The V gene is TRBV18, the J gene TRBJ2-7; 7 nucleotides align to TRBD2. Losses at the gene ends were 2 bases for V and 2 bases for J; bases not matched to a gene: 6. CDR1 is KGHSH, CDR2 LQKENI, per germline. The CDR3 runs 15 residues. The CDR3: CASSPGLAVTYEQYF. The CDR3 DNA follows: TGTGCCAGCTCACCAGGTCTAGCGGTTACCTACGAGCAGTACTTC.

The rearrangement links TRBV4-1 to TRBJ1-1, with 12 bases fitting TRBD1. The length of the CDR3 is 15 residues. V gave up 6 bases and J gave up 1 base; unmatched junction bases: 3. Germline assignment: CDR1 MGHRA and CDR2 YSYEKL. The CDR3 nucleotides are TGCGCCAGCAGTAGGGACAGGGGGCCGAACACTGAAGCTTTCTTT. Translated, it gives CASSRDRGPNTEAFF.

The chain recombines TRBV6-1 with TRBJ2-7, with no clear D. The germline gives CDR1 MNHNS, CDR2 SASEGT. V was pared by 2 bases and J by 0 bases, with 14 bases between. The CDR3 is made up of 16 amino acids. CDR3 bases: TGTGCCAGCAGTGAATTGGCCAGATCCTACTCCTACGAGCAGTACTTC. Protein sequence: CASSELARSYSYEQYF.

The chain joins TRBV5-4 to TRBJ2-1; TRBD2 matches at 10 bases. Germline CDR1 reads SGHNT; CDR2 reads YYREEE (reference sequence). With 4 bases clipped from V and 5 bases from J, the junction kept 6 bases outside the gene matches. This CDR3 contains 15 residues. Here the CDR3 DNA reads TGTGCCAGCAGCCCAGCGGGAGGGCCGGACAATGAGCAGTTCTTC. Protein product: CASSPAGGPDNEQFF.

This rearrangement joins TRBV28 to TRBJ1-1; 9 bases align to TRBD1. This CDR3 is 15 amino acids long. With V trimmed by 4 bases and J by 0 bases, 3 bases remained unmatched. In germline, CDR1 is MDHEN, CDR2 SYDVKM. In nucleotides, the CDR3 is TGTGCCAGCAGTTCATGGGACAGGGTGAACACTGAAGCTTTCTTT. Translated, it gives CASSSWDRVNTEAFF.

The rearrangement uses TRBV6-4 and TRBJ2-1; D is perhaps TRBD2 (6 bases). V was pared by 0 bases and J by 6 bases, with 15 bases between. CDR3 length: 16 residues. Germline CDR1 MRHNA, CDR2 SNTAGT. The CDR3 nucleotides are TGTGCCAGCAGTGACTCGAGTCTGCCCGGGGGCAATGAGCAGTTCTTC. Protein sequence: CASSDSSLPGGNEQFF.

This clone was detected only once. This chain links TRBV6-1 with TRBJ1-5; weak D call: TRBD1 (5 bases). V was cut by 2 bases and J by 5 bases, with 10 bases left in between. The germline V gene has CDR1 MNHNS and CDR2 SASEGT. This CDR3 spans 14 amino acids. CDR3 region: CASSEWGGDQPQHF. In nucleotides, the CDR3 is TGTGCCAGCAGTGAATGGGGGGGGGATCAGCCCCAGCATTTT.

Only one count was recorded for this clone. The chain couples TRBV10-3 to TRBJ2-1; 7 bases are a match to TRBD1. The V gene end was trimmed by 10 bases and the J gene end by 3 bases; junction bases not matched to a gene: 9. The CDR3 extends over 14 amino acids. Germline CDR1 and CDR2: ENHRY and SYGVKD. The CDR3, as DNA: TGTGCCAGTGCCTCCGGGACAGACTACAATGAGCAGTTCTTC. This codes for CASASGTDYNEQFF.